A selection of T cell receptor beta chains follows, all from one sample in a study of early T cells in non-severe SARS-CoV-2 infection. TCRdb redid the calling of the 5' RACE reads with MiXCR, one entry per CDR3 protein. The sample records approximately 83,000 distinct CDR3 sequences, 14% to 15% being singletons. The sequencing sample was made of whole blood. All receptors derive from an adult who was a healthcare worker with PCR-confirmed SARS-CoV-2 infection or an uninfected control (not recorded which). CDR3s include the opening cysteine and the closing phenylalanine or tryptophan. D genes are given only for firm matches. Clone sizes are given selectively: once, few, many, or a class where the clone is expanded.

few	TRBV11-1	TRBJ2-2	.	TGTGCCAGCAGCTTATCGCCCCTGAACACCGGGGAGCTGTTTTTT	CASSLSPLNTGELFF
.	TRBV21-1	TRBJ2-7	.	TGTGCCAGCAGCAAAGCCTCCGGGACAGGGACCTTCCACGAGCAGTACTTC	CASSKASGTGTFHEQYF
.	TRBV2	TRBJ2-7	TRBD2	TGTGCCGTCCCGCGCGGGGGGCACTCCTACGAGCAGTACTTC	CAVPRGGHSYEQYF
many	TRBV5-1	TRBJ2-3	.	TGCGCCAGCAGCTTGGTCTTCTCAAACACAGATACGCAGTATTTT	CASSLVFSNTDTQYF
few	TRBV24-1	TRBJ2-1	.	TGTGCCACCAGTGGTGCAGGGGTAGGGAAAAACAATGAGCAGTTCTTC	CATSGAGVGKNNEQFF
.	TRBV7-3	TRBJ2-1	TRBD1	TGTGCCAGCAGCTCCTTGGACAGGAATGAGCAGTTCTTC	CASSSLDRNEQFF
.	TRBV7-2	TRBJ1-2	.	TGTGCCAGCAGCTTGCCACGTCGGGGCTATGGCTACACCTTC	CASSLPRRGYGYTF
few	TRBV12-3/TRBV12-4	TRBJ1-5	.	TGTGCCAGCAGAGCCAGGGGAGCTCAGCCCCAGCATTTT	CASRARGAQPQHF
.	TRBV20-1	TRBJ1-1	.	TGCAGTGCTGGCCCGGCGTCTCGGACTGAAGCTTTCTTT	CSAGPASRTEAFF
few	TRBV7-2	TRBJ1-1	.	TGTGCCAGCAGCCCGGACAGCAACATGAACACTGAAGCTTTCTTT	CASSPDSNMNTEAFF
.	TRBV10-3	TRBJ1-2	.	TGTGCCATCAGTATCGGAGTTAACTATGGCTACACCTTC	CAISIGVNYGYTF
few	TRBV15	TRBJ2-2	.	TGTGCCACCAGCAGAGGAGCGAACACCGGGGAGCTGTTTTTT	CATSRGANTGELFF
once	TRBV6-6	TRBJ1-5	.	TGTGCCAGCACCCCAGGGGCGGGGCGCAATCAGCCCCAGCATTTT	CASTPGAGRNQPQHF
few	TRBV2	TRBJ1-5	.	TGTGCCAGCCAAGCCAGGGCACATCAGCCCCAGCATTTT	CASQARAHQPQHF
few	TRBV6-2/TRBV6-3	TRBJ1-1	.	TGTGCCAGCAGCAAAGGCCTTCAGGGGACTGAAGCTTTCTTT	CASSKGLQGTEAFF
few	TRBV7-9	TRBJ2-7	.	TGTGCCAGCAGCTACGGACATGAGCCCTCCTACGAGCAGTACTTC	CASSYGHEPSYEQYF
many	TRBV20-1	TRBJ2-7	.	TGCAGTGCTAGCGGGGGTGGGAGGGAGCAGTACTTC	CSASGGGREQYF
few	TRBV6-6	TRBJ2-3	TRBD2	TGTGCCAGCAGTTACCCGAAGACTAGCGGGGGGCCGGCTAGCACAGATACGCAGTATTTT	CASSYPKTSGGPASTDTQYF
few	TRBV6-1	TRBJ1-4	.	TGTGCCAGCAGTCTCGACAGCTCTGGGGCTAATGAAAAACTGTTTTTT	CASSLDSSGANEKLFF
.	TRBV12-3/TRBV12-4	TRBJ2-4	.	TGTGCCAGCACTACGGGATCCAAAAACATTCAGTACTTC	CASTTGSKNIQYF
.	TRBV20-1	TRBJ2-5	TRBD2	TGCAGTGCTCTCGCCCTCCGACTAGCGGGGACCCAAGAGACCCAGTACTTC	CSALALRLAGTQETQYF
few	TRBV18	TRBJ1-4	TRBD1	TGTGCCAGCTCACTCCCCGGGACAGAGCATGAAAAACTGTTTTTT	CASSLPGTEHEKLFF
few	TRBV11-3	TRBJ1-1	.	TGTGCCAGCAGCTTTACGGCGACCTCCACTGAAGCTTTCTTT	CASSFTATSTEAFF
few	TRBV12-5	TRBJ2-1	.	TGTGCTAGTGGTTTGAGTGCAGTTCACAATGAGCAGTTCTTC	CASGLSAVHNEQFF
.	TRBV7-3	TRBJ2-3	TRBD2	TGTGCCAGCAGCTTCGGGGGGGCCGGAGATACGCAGTATTTT	CASSFGGAGDTQYF
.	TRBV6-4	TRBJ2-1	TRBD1	TGTGCCAGCAGTGCTACAGGGGGTACAAATGAGCAGTTCTTC	CASSATGGTNEQFF
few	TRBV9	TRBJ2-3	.	TGTGCCAGCAGCGTAGTGGGGGGCCCGACAGATACGCAGTATTTT	CASSVVGGPTDTQYF
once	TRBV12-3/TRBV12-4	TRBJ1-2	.	TGTGCCAGCAGTTTTATGTTCGGACAGCTTTTGAGCTACACCTTC	CASSFMFGQLLSYTF
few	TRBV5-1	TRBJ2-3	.	TGCGCCAGCAGCTTGGCGACAGCAGACACAGATACGCAGTATTTT	CASSLATADTDTQYF
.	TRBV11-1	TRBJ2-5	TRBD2	TGTGCCAGCAGCCGAGAACTAGCGGGCACATCTGAGACCCAGTACTTC	CASSRELAGTSETQYF
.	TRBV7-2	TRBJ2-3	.	TGTGCCAGCAGCTTACAGGGATTGCGTACAGATACGCAGTATTTT	CASSLQGLRTDTQYF
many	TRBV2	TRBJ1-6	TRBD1	TGTGCCAGCAGCCCTGACAGGGCCCAAAACGATTCACCCCTCCACTTT	CASSPDRAQNDSPLHF
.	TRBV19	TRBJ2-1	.	TGTGCCAGTAGTACCGAGGCGAGGGCTCAGTTCTTC	CASSTEARAQFF
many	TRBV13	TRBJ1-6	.	TGTGCCAGCAAGGAAACAGGGAGCTCCTATAATTCACCCCTCCACTTT	CASKETGSSYNSPLHF
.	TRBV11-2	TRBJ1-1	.	TGTGCCAGCAGCTTAGGAATGAGCGGGCGGGGAGAAGCTTTCTTT	CASSLGMSGRGEAFF
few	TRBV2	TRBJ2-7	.	TGTGCCAGCAAGCGAGACAGGACCTACGAGCAGTACTTC	CASKRDRTYEQYF
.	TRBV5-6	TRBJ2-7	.	TGTGCCAGCAGCGCGGGCAGGGCAGGTTACTACGAGCAGTACTTC	CASSAGRAGYYEQYF
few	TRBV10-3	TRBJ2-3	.	TGTGCCATCAGTGACGCCGTAGGGAGCCGGGGGAACACAGATACGCAGTATTTT	CAISDAVGSRGNTDTQYF
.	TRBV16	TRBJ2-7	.	TGTGCCAGCAGCCAATCCGCAGGCCCCTACGAGCAGTACTTC	CASSQSAGPYEQYF
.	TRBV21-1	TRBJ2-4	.	TGTGCCAGCAGAACCGGACCGGGACAGTACTTC	CASRTGPGQYF
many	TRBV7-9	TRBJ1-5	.	TGTGCCAGCAGCTACGGGACGCCTTATAGCAATCAGCCCCAGCATTTT	CASSYGTPYSNQPQHF
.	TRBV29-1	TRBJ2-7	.	TGCAGCGTTGAGCTGACAGGCTCCTACGAGCAGTACTTC	CSVELTGSYEQYF
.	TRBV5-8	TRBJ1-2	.	TGTGCCAGCCGAACCACCGGTGCCGGGTATGGCTACACCTTC	CASRTTGAGYGYTF
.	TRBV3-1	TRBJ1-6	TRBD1	TGTGCCAGCAGCCAGGGACAGTCACCCCTCCACTTT	CASSQGQSPLHF
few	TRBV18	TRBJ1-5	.	TGTGCCAGCTCACCGCTAGAGGGAGAGAGTCAGCCCCAGCATTTT	CASSPLEGESQPQHF
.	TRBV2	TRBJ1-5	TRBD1	TGTGCCAGCAGCTTGACAGGGGAAAATCAGCCCCAGCATTTT	CASSLTGENQPQHF
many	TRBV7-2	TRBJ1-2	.	TGTGCCAGTGGAACCGAGTTGGGCTACACCTTC	CASGTELGYTF
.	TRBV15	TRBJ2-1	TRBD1	TGTGCCACCAGCAGAGATGCCACAGGGGGGTACAATGAGCAGTTCTTC	CATSRDATGGYNEQFF